This T cell receptor beta chain comes out of a study of cytomegalovirus exposure and HLA in healthy donors. Findings and caveats of the study: Productive rates of about 87% or about 30% were seen for most TCR beta V segments in an earlier analysis. When a later analysis compared HLA-associated TCR beta chains with equally common others, the HLA-associated chains turned out to be more clonally expanded and to have lower generation probabilities.

CDR1 and CDR2 from the germline V gene are ENHRY and SYGVKD. The trim removed 2 bases at V and 7 bases at J, leaving 5 bases unmatched. The length of the CDR3 is 14 residues. Worth noting for this clone: Its antigen is unidentified.

The primer mix had 60 Vbeta and 13 Jbeta primers. Using immunoSEQ multiplex PCR, the repertoire was profiled, and TCRdb retains in-frame clones only, with some absent. Of more than 55,000 clones listed, approximately 80% were seen once; the top ten hold approximately 3.9%. The chain combines TRBV10-3 with TRBJ1-5, with 7 bases that match TRBD1. The sample taken for sequencing was PBMCs. The TCR comes from a woman between 40 and 50 years old in good health and CMV-seronegative. The CDR3 loop reads CAISEGTAAQPQHF. Written as DNA, the CDR3 is TGTGCCATCAGTGAGGGGACAGCTGCCCAGCCCCAGCATTTT.